A single sample gave rise to the 3 T cell receptor beta chains below, sequenced in a study of shared clonotypes between healthy human individuals. TCRdb's copy holds only in-frame clones and misses some; the assay was immunoSEQ multiplex PCR. Of about 640,000 clones in the sample, about two thirds were seen once. Sequenced material: memory CD4+ T cells sorted from blood. Subset denoted: CD45RA-negative fraction. These receptors were collected from a woman in her 30s in good health.

This chain links TRBV20-1 with TRBJ2-7; the D is unclear. Trimming shortened V by 1 base and J by 5 bases, and 6 bases separated the two germline ends. Germline CDR1 reads DFQATT; CDR2 reads SNEGSKA (reference sequence). The CDR3 spans 11 residues. This CDR3 reads CSARVGHEQYF. Written as DNA, the CDR3 is TGCAGTGCTAGAGTCGGCCACGAGCAGTACTTC.

Only a few counts were recorded for this clone. The V gene is TRBV5-1, the J gene TRBJ2-1, with TRBD2 matching 14 bases. Per the germline V gene, CDR1 is SGHRS and CDR2 is YFSETQ. The CDR3 has 16 residues. Trimming at V came to 3 bases and at J to 7 bases, leaving 6 bases not matched to a gene. CDR3 loop: CASSSTGTSGSNEQFF. The CDR3 region has the DNA TGCGCCAGCAGCTCGACTGGGACTAGCGGGAGTAATGAGCAGTTCTTC. Drawing the rest from reference TRBV5-1 and TRBJ2-1, the complete variable domain is KAGVTQTPRYLIKTRGQQVTLSCSPISGHRSVSWYQQTPGQGLQFLFEYFSETQRNKGNFPGRFSGRQFSNSRSEMNVSTLELGDSALYLCASSSTGTSGSNEQFFGPGTRLTVL.

The chain links TRBV7-3 to TRBJ1-6; 7 positions agree with TRBD1. The germline V gene encodes CDR1 SGHTA and CDR2 FQGTGA. This CDR3 region has 15 residues. V shed 4 bases and J 7 bases; nucleotides not matched to a gene: 7. CDR3 sequence: CASSSTTGVNSPLHF. The CDR3 DNA follows: TGTGCCAGCAGCTCCACAACAGGGGTCAATTCACCCCTCCACTTT. Together with reference TRBV7-3 and TRBJ1-6, the CDR3 gives the full variable domain: GAGVSQTPSNKVTEKGKYVELRCDPISGHTALYWYRQSLGQGPEFLIYFQGTGAADDSGLPNDRFFAVRPEGSVSTLKIQRTERGDSAVYLCASSSTTGVNSPLHFGNGTRLTVT.